These 9 T cell receptor beta chains were all obtained from the same sample, sequenced in a study of cytomegalovirus exposure and HLA in healthy donors. In the PCR, 60 Vbeta and 13 Jbeta primers were used. Some clones are missing from TCRdb's copy, which holds only in-frame ones; the method was immunoSEQ multiplex PCR. The repertoire consists of approximately 79,000 clones, with approximately 79% occurring once and the leading ten covering approximately 20%. The specimen sequenced was PBMCs. Source of these receptors: a woman aged 40 to 49 in good health and CMV-seropositive.

The chain couples TRBV6-1 to TRBJ1-1; perhaps TRBD1 as D (5 bases). CDR1 is MNHNS and CDR2 is SASEGT in the germline V gene. The CDR3 sequence is 14 residues long. Trimming left V 10 bases short and J 1 base short, with 16 bases between. The CDR3 DNA sequence: TGTGCCACCTTAGGGCGGGGACCGAACACTGAAGCTTTCTTT. Residues: CATLGRGPNTEAFF.

The genes are TRBV6-1 and TRBJ1-4, with D possibly matching TRBD1 (5 bases). The CDR3 runs to 16 residues. Germline V gives CDR1 MNHNS, CDR2 SASEGT. V lost 4 bases to trimming and J lost 0 bases, with 12 bases between them. This CDR3 reads CASSGQLLATNEKLFF. The CDR3 DNA sequence: TGTGCCAGCAGTGGACAGCTACTCGCAACTAATGAAAAACTGTTTTTT.

This clone occurred once. CDR3: CASSLAGTGELFF. In DNA, the CDR3 is TGTGCCAGCAGCTTAGCAGGAACCGGGGAGCTGTTTTTT. The rearrangement links TRBV11-3 to TRBJ2-2; D unresolved. Germline CDR1 reads SGHNT; CDR2 reads YENEEA. The CDR3 is 13 amino acids. Trimming stripped 1 base from V and 5 bases from J, with 5 bases between.

V gene TRBV7-3 combines with J gene TRBJ2-7; possibly TRBD1 for D (5 bases). CDR1 is SGHTA, CDR2 FQGTGA, per germline. The CDR3 runs 12 residues. Trimming cost V 5 bases and J 5 bases, with 10 bases left between them. CDR3: CASSLKGDEQYF. CDR3 sequence (DNA): TGTGCCAGCAGCCTAAAAGGGGACGAGCAGTACTTC. The full variable domain, its missing parts supplied by reference TRBV7-3 and TRBJ2-7, is GAGVSQTPSNKVTEKGKYVELRCDPISGHTALYWYRQSLGQGPEFLIYFQGTGAADDSGLPNDRFFAVRPEGSVSTLKIQRTERGDSAVYLCASSLKGDEQYFGPGTRLTVT.

This rearrangement joins TRBV5-8 to TRBJ2-7; a possible D gene is TRBD1 (7 bases). V lost 4 bases and J lost 2, with 19 bases in between. Germline CDR1 SGHTS, CDR2 YDEGEE. There are 16 residues in the CDR3. CDR3 DNA: TGTGCCAGCAGCCCTCCCTTGGAGGGGGCGGCCTACGAGCAGTACTTC. Its translation: CASSPPLEGAAYEQYF.

The chain recombines TRBV5-8 with TRBJ2-3; 12 nucleotides align to TRBD2. The germline V gene encodes CDR1 SGHTS and CDR2 YDEGEE. V dropped 5 bases and J dropped 3; count of bases not matched to a gene: 13. CDR3 length equals 18 residues. The CDR3 here is CASSLGLAGPLGTDTQYF. In DNA form, the CDR3 reads TGTGCCAGCAGTCTAGGACTAGCGGGGCCCCTAGGGACAGATACGCAGTATTTT.

CDR3 sequence (DNA): TGTGCCAGCAGTTTACGGATTAGCGGGAACTACGAGCAGTACTTC. The encoded protein is CASSLRISGNYEQYF. The chain has TRBV28 and TRBJ2-7, with 8 nucleotides matching TRBD2. This CDR3 region has 15 residues. Losses at the gene ends were 2 bases for V and 3 bases for J; bases not matched to a gene: 6. CDR1 is MDHEN and CDR2 is SYDVKM in the germline V gene.

The chain couples TRBV10-3 to TRBJ2-7; D possibly corresponds to TRBD2 (6 bases). This CDR3 is 17 amino acids long. V lost 3 bases and J lost 0, with 18 bases in between. CDR1 is ENHRY and CDR2 is SYGVKD in the germline V gene. CDR3 residues: CAISDPGGASVSYEQYF. As DNA, the CDR3 is TGTGCCATCAGTGACCCCGGCGGGGCTTCGGTCTCCTACGAGCAGTACTTC.

This chain links TRBV15 with TRBJ2-5; D uncertain. CDR3 length: 15 amino acids. The germline V gene encodes CDR1 LNHNV and CDR2 YYDKDF (reference sequence). V gave up 3 bases and J gave up 1 base, with 12 bases separating them. Here the CDR3 DNA reads TGTGCCACCAGCAGGGTTCTAGATAGCCAAGAGACCCAGTACTTC. It codes for CATSRVLDSQETQYF.